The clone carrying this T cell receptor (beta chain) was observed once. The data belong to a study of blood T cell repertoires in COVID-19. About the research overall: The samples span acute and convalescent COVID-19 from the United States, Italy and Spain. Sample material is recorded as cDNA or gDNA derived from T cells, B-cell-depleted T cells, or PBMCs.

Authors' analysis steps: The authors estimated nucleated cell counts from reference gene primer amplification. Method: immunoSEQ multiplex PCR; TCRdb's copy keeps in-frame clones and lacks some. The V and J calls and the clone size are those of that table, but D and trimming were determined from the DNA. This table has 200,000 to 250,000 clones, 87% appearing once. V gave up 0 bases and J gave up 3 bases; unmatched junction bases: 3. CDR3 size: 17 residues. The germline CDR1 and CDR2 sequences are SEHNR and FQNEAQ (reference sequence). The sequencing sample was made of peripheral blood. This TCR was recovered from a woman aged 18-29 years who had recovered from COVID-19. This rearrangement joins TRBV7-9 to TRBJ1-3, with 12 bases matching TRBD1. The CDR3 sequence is CASSLAGQGAIGNTIYF. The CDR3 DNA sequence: TGTGCCAGCAGCTTAGCGGGACAGGGGGCGATTGGAAACACCATATATTTT.